This T cell receptor beta chain was sequenced during a study of shared clonotypes between healthy human individuals. Clones were sequenced by immunoSEQ multiplex PCR, and TCRdb holds only the in-frame ones, with some missing. Among 180,000 or so clones, over 85% were seen once, and the ten largest hold more than 0.06%. The sequence was collected from a woman in her 30s in good health. Sequenced input: naive CD4+ T cells sorted from blood. The subset is: CD45RA+ positively selected.

The CDR3 loop reads CASSPIKRSWETQYF. The DNA for the CDR3 is TGTGCCAGCAGCCCAATAAAGCGGAGCTGGGAGACCCAGTACTTC. The V call is TRBV28, the J call TRBJ2-5; D is perhaps TRBD2 (5 bases). Germline V gene lookup returns CDR1 MDHEN and CDR2 SYDVKM. The V end was cut by 6 bases, the J end by 5 bases, with 19 bases between. This CDR3 contains 15 residues.